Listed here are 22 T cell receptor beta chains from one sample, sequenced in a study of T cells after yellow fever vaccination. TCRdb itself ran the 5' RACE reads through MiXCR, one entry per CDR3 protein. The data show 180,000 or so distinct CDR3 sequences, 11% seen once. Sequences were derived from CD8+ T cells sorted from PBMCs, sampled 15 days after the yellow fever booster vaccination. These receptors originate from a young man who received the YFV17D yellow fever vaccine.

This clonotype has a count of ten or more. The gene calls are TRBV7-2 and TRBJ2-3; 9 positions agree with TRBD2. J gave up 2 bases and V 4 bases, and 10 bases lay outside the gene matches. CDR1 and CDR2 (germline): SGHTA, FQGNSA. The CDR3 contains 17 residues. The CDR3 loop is CASSSQAAGGPTDTQYF. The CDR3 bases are TGTGCCAGCAGCTCGCAGGCAGCGGGGGGCCCCACAGATACGCAGTATTTT.

This chain's CDR3 is CASSLRGGRDEQYV. Here the CDR3 DNA reads TGCGCCAGCAGCCTACGGGGAGGGCGGGACGAGCAGTACGTC. V and J are TRBV4-1 and TRBJ2-7, with 7 bases lining up with TRBD2. The V segment lost 4 bases and the J segment 5 bases; nucleotides outside the gene matches: 8. Per the germline V gene, CDR1 is MGHRA and CDR2 is YSYEKL. CDR3 length equals 14 residues.

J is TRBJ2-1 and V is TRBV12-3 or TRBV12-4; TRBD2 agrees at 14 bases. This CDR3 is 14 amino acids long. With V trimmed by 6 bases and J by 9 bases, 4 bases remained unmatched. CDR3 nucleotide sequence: TGTGCCAGCAGGAGACTAGCGGGGGGGTTTGAGCAGTTCTTC. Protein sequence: CASRRLAGGFEQFF.

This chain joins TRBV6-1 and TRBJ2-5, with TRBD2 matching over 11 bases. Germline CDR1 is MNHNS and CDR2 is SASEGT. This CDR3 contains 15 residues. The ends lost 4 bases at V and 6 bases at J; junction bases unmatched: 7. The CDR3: CASSGTLAGGKTQYF. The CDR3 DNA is TGTGCCAGCAGTGGAACGCTAGCGGGGGGAAAGACCCAGTACTTC.

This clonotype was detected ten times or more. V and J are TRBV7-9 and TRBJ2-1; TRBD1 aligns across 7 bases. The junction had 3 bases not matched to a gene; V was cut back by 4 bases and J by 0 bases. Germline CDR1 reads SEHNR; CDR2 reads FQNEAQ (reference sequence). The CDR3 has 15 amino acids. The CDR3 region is CASSSRTGSYNEQFF. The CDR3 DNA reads TGTGCCAGCAGCTCCCGGACAGGCTCCTACAATGAGCAGTTCTTC.

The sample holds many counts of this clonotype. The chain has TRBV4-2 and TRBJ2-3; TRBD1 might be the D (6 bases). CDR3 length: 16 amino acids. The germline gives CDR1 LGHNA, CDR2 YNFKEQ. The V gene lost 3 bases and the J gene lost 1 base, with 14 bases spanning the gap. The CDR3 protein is CASSHPEGGGTDTQYF. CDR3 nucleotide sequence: TGTGCCAGCAGCCACCCCGAAGGGGGTGGCACAGATACGCAGTATTTT.

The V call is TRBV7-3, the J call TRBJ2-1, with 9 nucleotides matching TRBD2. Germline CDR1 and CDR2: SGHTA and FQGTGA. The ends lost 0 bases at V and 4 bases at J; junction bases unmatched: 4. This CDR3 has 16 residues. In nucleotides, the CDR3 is TGTGCCAGCAGCTTAACGGTAGCGGGGGAATACAATGAGCAGTTCTTC. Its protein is CASSLTVAGEYNEQFF. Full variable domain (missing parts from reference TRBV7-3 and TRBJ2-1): GAGVSQTPSNKVTEKGKYVELRCDPISGHTALYWYRQSLGQGPEFLIYFQGTGAADDSGLPNDRFFAVRPEGSVSTLKIQRTERGDSAVYLCASSLTVAGEYNEQFFGPGTRLTVL.

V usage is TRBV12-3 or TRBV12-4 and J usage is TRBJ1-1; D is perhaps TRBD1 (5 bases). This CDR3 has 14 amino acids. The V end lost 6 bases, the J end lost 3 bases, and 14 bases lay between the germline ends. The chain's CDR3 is CASSPGGDYTEAFF. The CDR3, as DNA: TGTGCCAGCAGCCCTGGGGGGGACTACACTGAAGCTTTCTTT.

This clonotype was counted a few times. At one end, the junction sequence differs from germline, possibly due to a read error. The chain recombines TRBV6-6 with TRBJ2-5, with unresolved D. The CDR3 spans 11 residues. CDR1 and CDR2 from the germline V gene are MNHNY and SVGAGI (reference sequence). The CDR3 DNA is TGTGCCAGCAGTTACCACGAGACCCAGTACTTC. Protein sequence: CASSYHETQYF.

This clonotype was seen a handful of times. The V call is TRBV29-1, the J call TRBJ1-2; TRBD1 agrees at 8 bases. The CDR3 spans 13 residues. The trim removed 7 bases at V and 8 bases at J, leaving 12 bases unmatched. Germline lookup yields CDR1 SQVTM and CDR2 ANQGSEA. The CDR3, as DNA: TGCAGCGCGGGAGGGACAGGTGAAGCCGGCTACACCTTC. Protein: CSAGGTGEAGYTF.

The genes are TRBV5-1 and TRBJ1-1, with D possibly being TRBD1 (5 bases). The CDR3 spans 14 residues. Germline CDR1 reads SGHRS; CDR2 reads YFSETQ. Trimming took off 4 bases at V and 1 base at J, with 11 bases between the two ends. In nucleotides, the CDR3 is TGCGCCAGCAGCGAATGGACACCGAACACTGAAGCTTTCTTT. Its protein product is CASSEWTPNTEAFF.

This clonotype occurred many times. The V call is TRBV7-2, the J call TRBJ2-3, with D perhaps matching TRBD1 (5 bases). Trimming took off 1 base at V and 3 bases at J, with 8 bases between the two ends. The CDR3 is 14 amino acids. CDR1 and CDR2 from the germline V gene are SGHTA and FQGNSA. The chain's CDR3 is CASSLVRTTDTQYF. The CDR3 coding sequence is TGTGCCAGCAGCTTAGTGAGGACAACAGATACGCAGTATTTT.

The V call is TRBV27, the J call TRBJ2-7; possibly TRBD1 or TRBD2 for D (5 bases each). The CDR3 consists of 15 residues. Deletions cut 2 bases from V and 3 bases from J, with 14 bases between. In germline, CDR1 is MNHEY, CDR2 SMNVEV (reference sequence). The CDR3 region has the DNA TGTGCCAGCAGTTTAACCGGGGCGGAATACTACGAGCAGTACTTC. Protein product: CASSLTGAEYYEQYF.

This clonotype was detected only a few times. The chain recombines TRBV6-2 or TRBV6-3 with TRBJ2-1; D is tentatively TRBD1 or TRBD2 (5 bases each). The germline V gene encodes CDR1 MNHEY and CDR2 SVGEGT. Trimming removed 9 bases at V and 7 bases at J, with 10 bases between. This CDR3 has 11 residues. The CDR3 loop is CASWWGNEQFF. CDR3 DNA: TGTGCCAGTTGGTGGGGGAATGAGCAGTTCTTC.

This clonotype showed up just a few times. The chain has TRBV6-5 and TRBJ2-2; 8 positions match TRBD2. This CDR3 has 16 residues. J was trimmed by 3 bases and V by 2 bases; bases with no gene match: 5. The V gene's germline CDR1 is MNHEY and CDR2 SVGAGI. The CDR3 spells CASSYLGRAHTGELFF. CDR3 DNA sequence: TGTGCCAGCAGTTACCTCGGGAGGGCCCACACCGGGGAGCTGTTTTTT.

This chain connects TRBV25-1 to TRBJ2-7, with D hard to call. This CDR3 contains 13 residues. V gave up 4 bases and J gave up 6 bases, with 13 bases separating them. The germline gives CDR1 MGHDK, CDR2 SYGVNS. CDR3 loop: CASSAPVRLEQYF. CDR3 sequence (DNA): TGTGCCAGCAGTGCACCGGTGCGCCTCGAGCAGTACTTC.

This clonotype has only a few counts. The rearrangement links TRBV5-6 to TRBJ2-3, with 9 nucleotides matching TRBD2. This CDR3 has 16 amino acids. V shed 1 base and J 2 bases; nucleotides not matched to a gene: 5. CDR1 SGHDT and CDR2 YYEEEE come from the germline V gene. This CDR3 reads CASSLLASGDTDTQYF. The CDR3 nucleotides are TGTGCCAGCAGCTTGTTGGCTAGCGGGGACACAGATACGCAGTATTTT.

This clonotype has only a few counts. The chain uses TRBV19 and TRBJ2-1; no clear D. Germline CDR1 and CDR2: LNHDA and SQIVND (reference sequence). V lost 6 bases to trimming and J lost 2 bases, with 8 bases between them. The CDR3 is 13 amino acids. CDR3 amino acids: CASRDVAYNEQFF. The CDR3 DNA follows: TGTGCCAGTAGGGATGTGGCCTACAATGAGCAGTTCTTC.

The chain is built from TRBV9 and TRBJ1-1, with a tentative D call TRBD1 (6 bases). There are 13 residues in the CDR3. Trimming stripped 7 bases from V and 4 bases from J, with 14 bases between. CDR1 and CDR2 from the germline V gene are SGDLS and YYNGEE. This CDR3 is CASAGERSTEAFF. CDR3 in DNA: TGTGCCAGCGCAGGGGAGAGGAGCACTGAAGCTTTCTTT.

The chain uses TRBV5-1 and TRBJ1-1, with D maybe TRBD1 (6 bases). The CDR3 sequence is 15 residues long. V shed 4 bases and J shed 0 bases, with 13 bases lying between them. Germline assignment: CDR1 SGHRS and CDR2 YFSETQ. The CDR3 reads CASSPEQGMNTEAFF. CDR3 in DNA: TGCGCCAGCAGCCCCGAACAGGGCATGAACACTGAAGCTTTCTTT.

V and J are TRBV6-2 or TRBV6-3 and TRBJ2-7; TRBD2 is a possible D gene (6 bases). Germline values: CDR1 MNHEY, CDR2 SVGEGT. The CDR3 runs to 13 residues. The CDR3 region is CASSQLLAYKQYV. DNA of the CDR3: TGTGCCAGCAGCCAACTACTAGCCTACAAGCAGTACGTC.

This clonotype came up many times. The CDR3 protein is CASSLDKGSRGYTF. In DNA, the CDR3 is TGCGCCAGCAGCTTGGACAAGGGGAGTCGAGGCTACACCTTC. This chain uses TRBV5-1 with TRBJ1-2, with a tentative D call TRBD1 (5 bases). Germline V gene lookup returns CDR1 SGHRS and CDR2 YFSETQ. V gave up 0 bases and J gave up 8 bases, with 14 bases separating them. CDR3 length: 14 amino acids.